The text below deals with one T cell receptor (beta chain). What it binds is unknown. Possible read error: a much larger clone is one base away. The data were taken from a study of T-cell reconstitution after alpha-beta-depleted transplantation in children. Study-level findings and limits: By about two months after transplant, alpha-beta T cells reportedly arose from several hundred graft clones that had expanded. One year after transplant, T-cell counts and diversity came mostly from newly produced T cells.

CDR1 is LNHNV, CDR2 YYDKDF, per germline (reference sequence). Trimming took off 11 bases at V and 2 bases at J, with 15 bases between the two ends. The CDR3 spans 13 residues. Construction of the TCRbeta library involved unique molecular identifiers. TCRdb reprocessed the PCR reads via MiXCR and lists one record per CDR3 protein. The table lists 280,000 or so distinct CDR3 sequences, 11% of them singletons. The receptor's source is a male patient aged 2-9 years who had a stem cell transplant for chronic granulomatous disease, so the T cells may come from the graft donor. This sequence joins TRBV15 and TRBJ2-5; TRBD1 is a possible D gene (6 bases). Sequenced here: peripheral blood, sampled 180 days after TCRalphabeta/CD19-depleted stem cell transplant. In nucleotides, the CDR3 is TGTGCCGTCTCGGCACAGGGACAAGAGACCCAGTACTTC. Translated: CAVSAQGQETQYF.